This record looks at one T cell receptor beta chain sequence and its context. The authors' processing: Amplifying reference gene primers gave estimates of nucleated cell counts. Assay used: immunoSEQ multiplex PCR; TCRdb lists only in-frame clones, some missing. V, J and clone size were drawn from that table, and D and trimming were deduced from the DNA. The repertoire consists of 250,000 to 300,000 clones, with 85% to 90% occurring once and the leading ten covering approximately 1.5%. The data originate from a study of blood T cell repertoires in COVID-19. The overall study: Whether acute or convalescent, the COVID-19 samples came from the United States, Italy and Spain. PBMCs, B-cell-depleted T cells, or T cells were the source of the cDNA or gDNA that made up the material.

Trimming took 5 bases from V and 1 from J, leaving 9 bases between them. The CDR3 extends over 14 amino acids. Germline V gene sequence: CDR1 KGHSH, CDR2 LQKENI. This sequence was found in a woman in her thirties or forties who had recovered from COVID-19. The chain joins TRBV18 to TRBJ1-5; perhaps TRBD1 as D (5 bases). The sample comprised peripheral blood. The CDR3: CASSWGGSNQPQHF. The CDR3 DNA reads TGTGCCAGCTCATGGGGGGGGAGCAATCAGCCCCAGCATTTT.